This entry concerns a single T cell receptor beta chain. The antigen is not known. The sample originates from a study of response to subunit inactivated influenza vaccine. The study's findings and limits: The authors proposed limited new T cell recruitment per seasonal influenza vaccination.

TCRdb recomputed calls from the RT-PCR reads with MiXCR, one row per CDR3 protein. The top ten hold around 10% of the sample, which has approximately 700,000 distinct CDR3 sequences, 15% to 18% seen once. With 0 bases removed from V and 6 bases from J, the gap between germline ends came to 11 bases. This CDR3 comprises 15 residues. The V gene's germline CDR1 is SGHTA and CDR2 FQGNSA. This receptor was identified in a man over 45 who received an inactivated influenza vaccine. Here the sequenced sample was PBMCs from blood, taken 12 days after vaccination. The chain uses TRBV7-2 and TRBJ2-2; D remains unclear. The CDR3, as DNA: TGTGCCAGCAGCTTAGCGATGGGTCGCGCCGGGGAGCTGTTTTTT. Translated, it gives CASSLAMGRAGELFF.